This T cell receptor (beta chain) was sequenced for a study of cytomegalovirus exposure and HLA in healthy donors. Whole-study context: Genetic ancestry analysis placed around four fifths of the roughly 400 donors that were genotyped in the Caucasian-associated cluster.

To note about this clone: No antigen is known for it.

PCR employed 60 Vbeta and 13 Jbeta primers. Some clones are missing from TCRdb's copy, which holds only in-frame ones; the method was immunoSEQ multiplex PCR. The sample lists over 65,000 clones, approximately 80% occurring once. General study results and limits: Within an earlier analysis, most TCR beta V segments proved productive either about 90% or about 30% of the time. Across donors, most TCRs were seen rarely, yet some public ones were widespread. Presence/absence analysis assumed near-uniform sequencing depth across donors.

Germline trimming cut 4 bases from V and 3 bases from J; bases unmatched to any gene: 8. Germline V CDR1 and CDR2: SGHDT, YYEEEE. The CDR3 has 17 residues. Sequenced material: PBMCs. The TCR originated in a human donor in good health. The V gene is TRBV5-6, the J gene TRBJ2-3; 13 nucleotides agree with TRBD2. CDR3: CASSRLGLAGDTDTQYF. The CDR3 coding sequence is TGTGCCAGCAGCCGACTCGGACTAGCGGGGGATACAGATACGCAGTATTTT.